The rows below give T cell receptor beta chains drawn from one sample of a study of T cell responses to AZD1222 COVID-19 vaccine. Assay: immunoSEQ multiplex PCR; the TCRdb copy retains only in-frame clones and omits some. Here the sample spans 140,000 to 150,000 clones, approximately 90% being singletons. Material: peripheral blood, obtained 28 days after the second AZD1222 dose. The receptors were gathered from an adult who received the AZD1222 COVID-19 vaccine. Each CDR3 is given with its conserved first and last residue. A D gene is named only where the DNA matches it firmly. Only some rows state a clone size, as once, few, many or a class for expanded clones.

cdr3_length	d_call	clone_size	v_call	j_call	cdr3_aa	cdr3_nt
13	NA	few	TRBV27	TRBJ1-1	CASSLREGTEAFF	TGTGCCAGCAGTTTAAGGGAAGGGACTGAAGCTTTCTTT
17	NA	NA	TRBV9	TRBJ2-7	CASSVEGGPVSSYEQYF	TGTGCCAGCAGCGTAGAAGGCGGCCCCGTCAGCTCCTACGAGCAGTACTTC
16	NA	NA	TRBV11-2	TRBJ1-1	CASSPRLPLGNTEAFF	TGTGCCAGCAGCCCAAGGTTGCCCCTCGGGAACACTGAAGCTTTCTTT
15	TRBD1	NA	TRBV19	TRBJ1-4	CASSPLTGNSEKLFF	TGTGCCAGTAGTCCTTTGACAGGGAATAGTGAAAAACTGTTTTTT
14	NA	NA	TRBV7-2	TRBJ2-7	CASSSYAGPYEQYF	TGTGCCAGCAGCTCATACGCGGGACCCTACGAGCAGTACTTC
15	NA	once	TRBV19	TRBJ2-3	CASRPIRGGTDTQYF	TGTGCCAGTAGGCCCATTCGCGGGGGCACAGATACGCAGTATTTT
13	NA	few	TRBV12-3/TRBV12-4	TRBJ2-5	CASSFNAGETQYF	TGTGCCAGCAGTTTTAATGCGGGAGAGACCCAGTACTTC
14	NA	few	TRBV15	TRBJ1-1	CATSRDNVLAEAFF	TGTGCCACCAGCAGAGATAACGTCCTAGCTGAAGCTTTCTTT
21	NA	NA	TRBV21-1	TRBJ2-7	CASSKARRGISGIGGSYEQYF	TGTGCCAGCAGCAAAGCGCGTCGAGGTATTAGCGGGATCGGTGGGTCCTACGAGCAGTACTTC
16	NA	NA	TRBV11-3	TRBJ2-2	CASSPAFGGRTGELFF	TGTGCCAGCAGCCCTGCATTTGGGGGTCGCACCGGGGAGCTGTTTTTT
17	NA	NA	TRBV7-2	TRBJ2-7	CASSLVPSVVGGGEQYF	TGTGCCAGCAGCTTAGTCCCCTCCGTAGTCGGGGGAGGCGAGCAGTACTTC
13	NA	NA	TRBV6-4	TRBJ1-5	CASSGDSNQPQHF	TGTGCCAGCAGTGGGGATAGCAATCAGCCCCAGCATTTT
14	TRBD1	NA	TRBV19	TRBJ1-4	CASSIRTGSEKLFF	TGTGCCAGTAGTATTCGGACAGGGAGTGAAAAACTGTTTTTT
13	NA	NA	TRBV12-3/TRBV12-4	TRBJ1-1	CASSLGSSSEAFF	TGTGCCAGCAGTTTAGGCAGCTCGTCTGAAGCTTTCTTT
15	NA	once	TRBV7-2	TRBJ2-6	CASSLRGTGANVLTF	TGTGCCAGCAGCTTAAGAGGGACTGGGGCCAACGTCCTGACTTTC
13	NA	NA	TRBV11-3	TRBJ2-7	CASSSGRLYEQYF	TGTGCCAGCAGCTCGGGACGTCTCTACGAGCAGTACTTC
15	NA	NA	TRBV9	TRBJ2-2	CASSVGGSNTGELFF	TGTGCCAGCAGCGTAGGGGGGTCGAACACCGGGGAGCTGTTTTTT
13	TRBD1	NA	TRBV19	TRBJ2-5	CACRDRGWETQYF	TGTGCCTGTCGCGACAGGGGGTGGGAGACCCAGTACTTC
15	NA	NA	TRBV18	TRBJ1-1	CASSPPRGTNTEAFF	TGTGCCAGCTCACCACCTCGGGGTACGAACACTGAAGCTTTCTTT
13	NA	NA	TRBV4-2	TRBJ2-1	CASSLGRDDEQFF	TGTGCCAGCAGCCTGGGGCGGGACGATGAGCAGTTCTTC
13	NA	NA	TRBV5-4	TRBJ2-5	CASSRDPIETQYF	TGTGCCAGCAGCCGGGACCCAATAGAGACCCAGTACTTC
14	NA	NA	TRBV18	TRBJ1-1	CASSPSSASPEAFF	TGTGCCAGCTCACCAAGTTCGGCTTCCCCTGAAGCTTTCTTT
14	NA	NA	TRBV5-1	TRBJ1-2	CASSQDLGFGGYTF	TGCGCCAGCAGCCAAGATCTAGGCTTTGGCGGCTACACCTTC
13	NA	NA	TRBV11-2	TRBJ2-7	CASSPAPMYEQYF	TGTGCCAGCAGCCCGGCCCCCATGTACGAGCAGTACTTC
13	NA	NA	TRBV7-9	TRBJ1-2	CASSLPGPRGYTF	TGTGCCAGCAGCCTCCCGGGACCCCGTGGCTACACCTTC
12	NA	NA	TRBV12-3/TRBV12-4	TRBJ1-5	CASAGVNQPQHF	TGTGCCAGCGCCGGGGTAAATCAGCCCCAGCATTTT
15	NA	NA	TRBV7-3	TRBJ2-6	CASSLNTGGANVLTF	TGTGCCAGCAGCTTAAACACCGGCGGGGCCAACGTCCTGACTTTC
13	NA	NA	TRBV19	TRBJ1-1	CASSHLGDTEAFF	TGTGCCAGTAGTCATCTGGGGGACACTGAAGCTTTCTTT
17	TRBD2	once	TRBV5-6	TRBJ2-3	CASSLTIGGAETDTQYF	TGTGCCAGCAGCCTCACCATCGGGGGGGCGGAGACAGATACGCAGTATTTT
14	NA	NA	TRBV7-2	TRBJ2-3	CASSLFGSVDTQYF	TGTGCCAGCAGCTTATTCGGGAGTGTCGATACGCAGTATTTT
16	TRBD1	NA	TRBV5-6	TRBJ1-5	CASSIGQGASNQPQHF	TGTGCCAGCAGCATCGGACAGGGGGCTAGCAATCAGCCCCAGCATTTT
13	NA	NA	TRBV7-3	TRBJ2-5	CASSPGAQETQYF	TGTGCCAGCAGCCCTGGAGCTCAAGAGACCCAGTACTTC
11	NA	NA	TRBV7-2	TRBJ2-7	CASSLLYEQYF	TGTGCCAGCAGCTTATTATACGAGCAGTACTTC